A selection of T cell receptor beta chains follows, all from one sample in a study of blood T cell repertoires in COVID-19. The protocol was immunoSEQ multiplex PCR, while the TCRdb copy is restricted to in-frame clones and leaves out a portion. The repertoire holds about 130,000 clones, with 81% as singletons. The material sequenced was peripheral blood. The source is a man aged 30 to 45 with COVID-19, enrolled during active disease. CDR3s include the opening cysteine and the closing phenylalanine or tryptophan. The D gene is left open where the match is weak. The size entry is marked missing in some rows and otherwise reads once, few, many or a size class.

j_call: TRBJ2-3; clone_size: -; d_call: -; v_call: TRBV6-5; cdr3_aa: CASTPSVGTDTQYF; cdr3_nt: TGTGCCAGCACTCCTAGCGTAGGCACAGATACGCAGTATTTT
j_call: TRBJ1-1; clone_size: -; d_call: -; v_call: TRBV5-5; cdr3_aa: CASSLQGHTEAFF; cdr3_nt: TGTGCCAGCAGCCTTCAGGGTCACACTGAAGCTTTCTTT
j_call: TRBJ2-5; clone_size: -; d_call: -; v_call: TRBV11-3; cdr3_aa: CASSPTGLARKTQYF; cdr3_nt: TGTGCCAGCAGCCCGACGGGGCTAGCGAGAAAGACCCAGTACTTC
j_call: TRBJ2-1; clone_size: -; d_call: TRBD2; v_call: TRBV11-2; cdr3_aa: CASSSPIGASGGADEQFF; cdr3_nt: TGTGCCAGCAGCTCCCCGATCGGAGCTAGCGGGGGGGCTGATGAGCAGTTCTTC
j_call: TRBJ1-5; clone_size: -; d_call: -; v_call: TRBV27; cdr3_aa: CASSFSSNQPQHF; cdr3_nt: TGTGCCAGCAGTTTTAGTAGTAATCAGCCCCAGCATTTT
j_call: TRBJ1-6; clone_size: -; d_call: -; v_call: TRBV4-1; cdr3_aa: CASSQDVGVSYNSPLHF; cdr3_nt: TGCGCCAGCAGCCAAGATGTCGGAGTCTCCTATAATTCACCCCTCCACTTT
j_call: TRBJ1-5; clone_size: many; d_call: -; v_call: TRBV27; cdr3_aa: CASSLWFPPGYGNQPQHF; cdr3_nt: TGTGCCAGCAGTTTATGGTTCCCCCCCGGGTATGGCAATCAGCCCCAGCATTTT
j_call: TRBJ1-1; clone_size: -; d_call: -; v_call: TRBV6-2/TRBV6-3; cdr3_aa: CASSYSRNRANTEAFF; cdr3_nt: TGTGCCAGCAGTTACTCCCGTAACAGGGCGAACACTGAAGCTTTCTTT
j_call: TRBJ2-1; clone_size: -; d_call: -; v_call: TRBV5-1; cdr3_aa: CASSLSRDSKSSYNEQFF; cdr3_nt: TGCGCCAGCAGCTTGAGTCGGGACTCCAAAAGCTCCTACAATGAGCAGTTCTTC
j_call: TRBJ2-1; clone_size: -; d_call: -; v_call: TRBV10-3; cdr3_aa: CAISEREHEQFF; cdr3_nt: TGTGCCATCAGCGAACGGGAACACGAGCAGTTCTTC
j_call: TRBJ1-1; clone_size: -; d_call: TRBD1; v_call: TRBV19; cdr3_aa: CASSSRPGQRFSNTEAFF; cdr3_nt: TGTGCCAGTAGCTCACGCCCGGGACAGCGTTTTTCGAACACTGAAGCTTTCTTT
j_call: TRBJ2-1; clone_size: -; d_call: -; v_call: TRBV3-1/TRBV3-2; cdr3_aa: CASSPRALSYNEQFF; cdr3_nt: TGTGCCAGCTCCCCGAGGGCCCTCTCCTACAATGAGCAGTTCTTC
j_call: TRBJ2-2; clone_size: -; d_call: TRBD2; v_call: TRBV6-4; cdr3_aa: CASSDSGTSSTGELFF; cdr3_nt: TGTGCCAGCAGTGACTCCGGGACTAGCAGCACCGGGGAGCTGTTTTTT
j_call: TRBJ2-5; clone_size: -; d_call: -; v_call: TRBV2; cdr3_aa: CASSVRGGGFQETQYF; cdr3_nt: TGTGCCAGCAGTGTTAGGGGCGGTGGTTTCCAAGAGACCCAGTACTTC
j_call: TRBJ2-5; clone_size: -; d_call: -; v_call: TRBV10-1; cdr3_aa: CASSESTSRETQYF; cdr3_nt: TGCGCCAGCAGTGAGTCGACTAGTAGAGAGACCCAGTACTTC
j_call: TRBJ2-2; clone_size: -; d_call: -; v_call: TRBV7-6; cdr3_aa: CASSFSTHRDTGELFF; cdr3_nt: TGTGCCAGCAGCTTTTCGACCCACAGAGACACCGGGGAGCTGTTTTTT
j_call: TRBJ1-1; clone_size: once; d_call: -; v_call: TRBV27; cdr3_aa: CASSPLYLPNTEAFF; cdr3_nt: TGTGCCAGCAGTCCCCTGTATCTCCCGAACACTGAAGCTTTCTTT
j_call: TRBJ2-7; clone_size: -; d_call: TRBD1; v_call: TRBV7-9; cdr3_aa: CASSLAMGQGAYEQYF; cdr3_nt: TGTGCCAGCAGCTTAGCTATGGGACAGGGGGCCTACGAGCAGTACTTC
j_call: TRBJ2-2; clone_size: once; d_call: -; v_call: TRBV6-2/TRBV6-3; cdr3_aa: CASSSLAPRDTGELFF; cdr3_nt: TGTGCCAGCAGTTCTCTAGCGCCCCGGGACACCGGGGAGCTGTTTTTT
j_call: TRBJ2-1; clone_size: -; d_call: TRBD1; v_call: TRBV5-1; cdr3_aa: CASRGTGENEQFF; cdr3_nt: TGCGCCAGCAGGGGGACAGGGGAGAATGAGCAGTTCTTC
j_call: TRBJ1-1; clone_size: -; d_call: TRBD1; v_call: TRBV7-9; cdr3_aa: CASSLAGQRVGAFF; cdr3_nt: TGTGCCAGCAGCTTAGCGGGACAGCGGGTAGGAGCTTTCTTT
j_call: TRBJ1-4; clone_size: once; d_call: TRBD1; v_call: TRBV30; cdr3_aa: CAWSKGTGGYEKLFF; cdr3_nt: TGTGCCTGGAGCAAAGGGACAGGGGGATATGAAAAACTGTTTTTT
j_call: TRBJ1-3; clone_size: -; d_call: -; v_call: TRBV7-9; cdr3_aa: CASTWGDRPSGNTIYF; cdr3_nt: TGTGCCAGCACCTGGGGAGACCGCCCCTCTGGAAACACCATATATTTT
j_call: TRBJ2-7; clone_size: -; d_call: TRBD1; v_call: TRBV6-1; cdr3_aa: CASSDGTAVSYEQYF; cdr3_nt: TGTGCCAGCAGTGACGGGACAGCCGTCTCCTACGAGCAGTACTTC
j_call: TRBJ2-3; clone_size: -; d_call: -; v_call: TRBV19; cdr3_aa: CASKSGISPGDTQYF; cdr3_nt: TGTGCCAGTAAATCGGGCATCTCACCGGGGGATACGCAGTATTTT
j_call: TRBJ1-1; clone_size: -; d_call: -; v_call: TRBV27; cdr3_aa: CASSLSRRATEAFF; cdr3_nt: TGTGCCAGCAGTTTATCGAGGAGGGCCACTGAAGCTTTCTTT
j_call: TRBJ1-5; clone_size: -; d_call: -; v_call: TRBV19; cdr3_aa: CASRIARTGNQPQHF; cdr3_nt: TGTGCCAGTAGGATCGCTAGGACAGGCAATCAGCCCCAGCATTTT
j_call: TRBJ2-5; clone_size: once; d_call: TRBD2; v_call: TRBV5-6; cdr3_aa: CASSFGTSGNQETQYF; cdr3_nt: TGTGCCAGCAGCTTTGGGACTAGCGGGAACCAAGAGACCCAGTACTTC
j_call: TRBJ2-3; clone_size: -; d_call: -; v_call: TRBV19; cdr3_aa: CASGLFREDTQYF; cdr3_nt: TGTGCCAGTGGTTTATTTCGGGAGGATACGCAGTATTTT
j_call: TRBJ1-4; clone_size: -; d_call: TRBD1; v_call: TRBV6-1; cdr3_aa: CASSGDSGTGNEKLFF; cdr3_nt: TGTGCCAGCAGTGGAGATTCCGGGACAGGGAATGAAAAACTGTTTTTT
j_call: TRBJ2-5; clone_size: -; d_call: -; v_call: TRBV4-2; cdr3_aa: CASSPWAQGRRETQYF; cdr3_nt: TGTGCCAGCAGCCCTTGGGCACAGGGGAGGAGAGAGACCCAGTACTTC
j_call: TRBJ1-1; clone_size: -; d_call: TRBD1; v_call: TRBV6-5; cdr3_aa: CASRSGGLDPEAFF; cdr3_nt: TGTGCCAGCAGGTCAGGGGGCCTGGATCCTGAAGCTTTCTTT
j_call: TRBJ2-1; clone_size: -; d_call: TRBD2; v_call: TRBV7-8; cdr3_aa: CASSLGGSGASYNEQFF; cdr3_nt: TGTGCCAGCAGCTTGGGAGGTAGCGGGGCTTCCTACAATGAGCAGTTCTTC
j_call: TRBJ1-6; clone_size: -; d_call: -; v_call: TRBV7-2; cdr3_aa: CASSFNQGGNSPLHF; cdr3_nt: TGTGCCAGCAGCTTCAATCAGGGCGGTAATTCACCCCTCCACTTT
j_call: TRBJ1-3; clone_size: -; d_call: -; v_call: TRBV7-7; cdr3_aa: CASTHSRGGSSGNTIYF; cdr3_nt: TGTGCCAGCACCCATTCCAGAGGAGGCAGCTCTGGAAACACCATATATTTT